The 9 T cell receptor beta chains below were found in one sample sequenced in a study of OX40 agonist ivuxolimab in advanced cancers. Sequenced by immunoSEQ multiplex PCR; TCRdb stores in-frame clones only, minus some. Of fewer than 65,000 clones listed, almost 95% are singletons. Material: CD4+ or CD8+ T cells sorted from blood, obtained in a trial of the OX40 agonist ivuxolimab. The receptors shown here come from an adult with an advanced solid tumor such as melanoma, head and neck, liver or kidney cancer.

This clone was counted a single time. V usage is TRBV1 and J usage is TRBJ2-7; the table names TRBD2, a call not compared with the DNA. TRBV1 is termed a pseudogene. CDR3 length: 15 residues. The CDR3, as DNA: TGCACCAGCAGCCAAGTGGACGGGAGGGCCTACGAGCAGTACTTC. Protein product: CTSSQVDGRAYEQYF.

J is TRBJ1-2 and V is TRBV29-1, with D maybe TRBD1 (5 bases). From germline, CDR1 is SQVTM and CDR2 ANQGSEA. The germline V and J ends were trimmed by 4 bases and 2 bases, with 17 bases remaining between them. The length of the CDR3 is 15 residues. The CDR3 nucleotides are TGCAGCGTTGGGTATTTTGGGACTCTAAACTATGGCTACACCTTC. As protein: CSVGYFGTLNYGYTF. Together with reference TRBV29-1 and TRBJ1-2, the CDR3 gives the full variable domain: SAVISQKPSRDICQRGTSLTIQCQVDSQVTMMFWYRQQPGQSLTLIATANQGSEATYESGFVIDKFPISRPNLTFSTLTVSNMSPEDSSIYLCSVGYFGTLNYGYTFGSGTRLTVV.

In this sample, this clone turned up once. The chain joins TRBV7-8 to TRBJ2-7; D is possibly TRBD2 (5 bases). The CDR3 totals 12 residues. Trimming took off 5 bases at V and 5 bases at J, with 10 bases between the two ends. Looked up from germline, CDR1 is SGHVS and CDR2 is FQNEAQ. This chain's CDR3 is CASSRGHDEQYF. CDR3 sequence (DNA): TGTGCCAGCAGCCGGGGTCACGACGAGCAGTACTTC.

This chain joins TRBV9 and TRBJ2-2, with D perhaps given as TRBD1 or TRBD2 (6 bases each). Trimming left V 0 bases short and J 6 bases short, with 30 bases between. CDR1 is SGDLS and CDR2 is YYNGEE in the germline V gene. This CDR3 spans 21 amino acids. CDR3 sequence reads: CASSVVPRAGDSMVLAGELFF. The CDR3 nucleotides are TGTGCCAGCAGCGTAGTGCCCAGAGCAGGGGACTCTATGGTTCTGGCCGGGGAGCTGTTTTTT.

V usage is TRBV6-5 and J usage is TRBJ2-1; 8 bases are shared with TRBD1. The germline gives CDR1 MNHEY, CDR2 SVGAGI. V lost 6 bases and J lost 6; bases outside the gene matches: 7. The CDR3 contains 14 residues. The CDR3 DNA reads TGTGCCAGCAGCGAGGGCACAGGGGGCAATGAGCAGTTCTTC. Translation: CASSEGTGGNEQFF.

The chain combines TRBV5-5 with TRBJ2-2, with 7 bases lining up with TRBD1. The junction had 13 bases not matched to a gene; V was cut back by 4 bases and J by 4 bases. Germline V lookup: CDR1 SGHKS, CDR2 YYEKEE (reference sequence). CDR3 size: 17 residues. The CDR3 is CASSPPFPGQSTGELFF. CDR3 nucleotide sequence: TGTGCCAGCAGCCCTCCCTTCCCGGGACAGAGCACCGGGGAGCTGTTTTTT.

The chain employs TRBV7-2 and TRBJ2-7; 8 bases align to TRBD1. Trimming cost V 3 bases and J 3 bases; bases outside gene matches: 4. The CDR3 totals 14 residues. Per germline, CDR1 SGHTA and CDR2 FQGNSA. Here the CDR3 reads CASSLGQEFYEQYF. CDR3 bases: TGTGCCAGCAGCTTGGGACAGGAATTCTACGAGCAGTACTTC.

The DNA for the CDR3 is TGTGCCAGCAGGCTAATGACTGGGAACACTGAAGCTTTCTTT. Translated, it gives CASRLMTGNTEAFF. The V and J genes are TRBV28 and TRBJ1-1; D is uncertain. The CDR3 totals 14 residues. In germline, CDR1 is MDHEN, CDR2 SYDVKM. V lost 6 bases to trimming and J lost 1 base, with 12 bases between them.

The chain carries TRBV4-2 and TRBJ2-1; 8 bases agree with TRBD2. Germline CDR1 reads LGHNA; CDR2 reads YNFKEQ. The CDR3 extends over 16 amino acids. V lost 0 bases to trimming and J lost 9 bases; unmatched junction nucleotides: 10. CDR3 sequence (DNA): TGTGCCAGCAGCCAAGATTGGCCCAGCGGGAGCACTGAGCAGTTCTTC. Translated: CASSQDWPSGSTEQFF.